This entry lists 4 T cell receptor beta chains sequenced from one sample in a study of technical replicates of blood from several donors. Measured with immunoSEQ multiplex PCR; TCRdb has only the in-frame clones, and not every one. Here the sample spans 65,000 to 90,000 clones, 95% to 98% being singletons. The sequencing input was T cells isolated from PBMCs. Receptors originate from a human donor in good health.

This rearrangement joins TRBV9 to TRBJ1-2; possibly TRBD1 for D (6 bases). The germline CDR1 and CDR2 sequences are SGDLS and YYNGEE. V gave up 1 base and J gave up 2 bases, with 12 bases separating them. The CDR3 runs to 15 residues. CDR3 loop: CASSVSGTYNYGYTF. CDR3 sequence (DNA): TGTGCCAGCAGCGTATCCGGGACATACAACTATGGCTACACCTTC.

The V call is TRBV28, the J call TRBJ1-1; 10 bases are shared with TRBD1. Germline CDR1 reads MDHEN; CDR2 reads SYDVKM. This CDR3 contains 13 residues. J lost 3 bases, V lost 5 bases, and 0 bases had no gene match. For the CDR3, the DNA is TGTGCCAGCAGTGGACAGGGGGACACTGAAGCTTTCTTT. Protein sequence: CASSGQGDTEAFF.

The chain has TRBV7-8 and TRBJ2-5; D is ambiguous. Germline assignment: CDR1 SGHVS and CDR2 FQNEAQ. The CDR3 has 13 amino acids. The V end lost 2 bases, the J end lost 4 bases, and 8 bases lay between the germline ends. The CDR3 DNA sequence: TGTGCCAGCAGCTTATCGGCAGGAGAGACCCAGTACTTC. Its translation: CASSLSAGETQYF.

V is TRBV28 and J is TRBJ1-5, with TRBD1 matching over 12 bases. Per germline, CDR1 MDHEN and CDR2 SYDVKM. The CDR3 is 14 residues long. The V segment lost 8 bases and the J segment 6 bases; nucleotides outside the gene matches: 5. This CDR3 reads CASFGTGGFQPQHF. The CDR3, as DNA: TGTGCCAGCTTTGGGACAGGGGGCTTTCAGCCCCAGCATTTT.